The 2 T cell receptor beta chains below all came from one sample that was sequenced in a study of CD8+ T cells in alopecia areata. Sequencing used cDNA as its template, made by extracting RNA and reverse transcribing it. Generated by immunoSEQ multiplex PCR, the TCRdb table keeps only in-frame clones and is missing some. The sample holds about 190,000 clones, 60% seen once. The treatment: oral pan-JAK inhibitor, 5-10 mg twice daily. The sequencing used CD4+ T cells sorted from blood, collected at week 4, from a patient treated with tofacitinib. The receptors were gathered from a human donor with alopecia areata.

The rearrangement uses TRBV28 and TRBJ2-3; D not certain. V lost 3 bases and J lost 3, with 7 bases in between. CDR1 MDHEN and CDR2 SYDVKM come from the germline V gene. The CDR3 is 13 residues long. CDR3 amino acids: CASSFHGTDTQYF. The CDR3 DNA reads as TGTGCCAGCAGTTTTCATGGGACAGATACGCAGTATTTT.

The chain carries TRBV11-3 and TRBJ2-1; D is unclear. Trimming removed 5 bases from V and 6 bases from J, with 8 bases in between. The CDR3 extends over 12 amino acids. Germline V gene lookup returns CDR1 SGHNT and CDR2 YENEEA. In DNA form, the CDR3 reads TGTGCCAGCAGCGCTACACTCAATGAGCAGTTCTTC. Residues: CASSATLNEQFF. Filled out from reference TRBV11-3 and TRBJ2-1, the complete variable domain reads EAGVVQSPRYKIIEKKQPVAFWCNPISGHNTLYWYLQNLGQGPELLIRYENEEAVDDSQLPKDRFSAERLKGVDSTLKIQPAELGDSAVYLCASSATLNEQFFGPGTRLTVL.